A selection of T cell receptor beta chains follows, all from one sample in a study of T cells after yellow fever vaccination. TCRdb ran MiXCR on the 5' RACE reads and lists one entry per CDR3 protein. The repertoire includes 340,000 or so distinct CDR3 sequences, approximately 12% of them detected once, and 3.2% sits in the top ten. Material: CD4+ T cells sorted from PBMCs, obtained 15 days after the yellow fever booster vaccination. All receptors derive from a man younger than 35 who received the YFV17D yellow fever vaccine. Each CDR3 is given without its conserved first and last residue. Some rows have no size entry. The others give once, few or many, or a class for an expanded clone.

few	TRBV7-2	ASSLVWTTYEQY
NA	TRBV12-3/TRBV12-4	ASTRGTYQETQY
many	TRBV14	ASSQDLARELF
NA	TRBV6-5	ASRADGGTQY
few	TRBV6-5	ASSYSAWQGGGTGELF
few	TRBV7-2	ASSLEALQETQY
NA	TRBV6-5	ASSYDLLGHENYGYT
NA	TRBV5-1	ASSPGQGENIQY
NA	TRBV6-5	ASSYSGVAGDESQY
many	TRBV7-2	ASSQTGAGTGELF
few	TRBV7-8	ASSPPRGSTDTQY
NA	TRBV3-1	ASRPGLAGDTQY
NA	TRBV24-1	ATSHASADTQY
NA	TRBV20-1	KYSPLH
few	TRBV2	ASKGGSTDTQY
NA	TRBV2	ASSLRLSQH
NA	TRBV5-4	ASSPGTTRQETQY
few	TRBV20-1	SAREGRQGASVGHGYT
NA	TRBV20-1	SGRDAFNQPQH
NA	TRBV4-2	ASSQDLQQAFRGGYGYT
NA	TRBV12-3/TRBV12-4	ASSLRGLNTGELF
NA	TRBV7-9	ASSFRGLSGNTIY
few	TRBV5-1	ASSDILSHEQY
few	TRBV9	ASSVEGTSGYT
NA	TRBV20-1	SASKGDLYNEQF
many	TRBV7-2	ASSGRLAGPSYNEQF
few	TRBV7-2	ASSLTPSSGGLNEQF
few	TRBV7-3	ASSLIRDRDNEQF
many	TRBV4-1	ASSLGAEAF
few	TRBV12-3/TRBV12-4	AARGRGADTGELF
NA	TRBV7-9	ASSLSSETQY
few	TRBV7-8	ASSSISGFTDTQY
NA	TRBV12-5	ASGLVEDTQY
few	TRBV5-1	ASSLDPPTGNDPYEQY
few	TRBV3-1	ASGPGGPSPDTQY
few	TRBV28	ASTGSDQPQH
NA	TRBV6-2/TRBV6-3	ASSYSFAGDNTEAF
few	TRBV4-1	ASSQAPGRGAQETQY
NA	TRBV29-1	SVRGLWDNEQF
NA	TRBV5-1	ASALTGNTGELF
NA	TRBV20-1	SARGGAGSTDTQY
many	TRBV18	ASSHQETQY
NA	TRBV10-2	ATHSSKGRGKFTDTQY
few	TRBV25-1	ASSYLGVPQY
many	TRBV29-1	TGLRNTEAF
few	TRBV5-1	ASSLEVSGGADEQF
NA	TRBV20-1	SAPKLSGEKLF
NA	TRBV7-9	ASSQFGTGGIDTQY
NA	TRBV6-1	ASRKTKGGQGALGEQF
few	TRBV29-1	SVEDNLGETQY
NA	TRBV6-5	ASSPRFGGNTIY